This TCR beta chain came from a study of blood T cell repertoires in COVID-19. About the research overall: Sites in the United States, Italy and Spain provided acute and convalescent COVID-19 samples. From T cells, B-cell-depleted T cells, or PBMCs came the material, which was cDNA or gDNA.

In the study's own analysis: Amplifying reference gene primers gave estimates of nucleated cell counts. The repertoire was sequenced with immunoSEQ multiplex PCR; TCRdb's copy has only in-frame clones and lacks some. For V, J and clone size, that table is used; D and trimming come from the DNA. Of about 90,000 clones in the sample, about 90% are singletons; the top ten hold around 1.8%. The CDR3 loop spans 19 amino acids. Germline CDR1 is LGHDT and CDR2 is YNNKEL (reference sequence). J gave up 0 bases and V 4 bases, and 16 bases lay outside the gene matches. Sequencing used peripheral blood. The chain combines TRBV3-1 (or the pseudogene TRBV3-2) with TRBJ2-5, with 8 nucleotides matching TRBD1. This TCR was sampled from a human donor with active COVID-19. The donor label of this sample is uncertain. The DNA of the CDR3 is TGTGCCAGCAGCCCGTCCCTGGCAGGGGGCGCGAGTAACCAAGAGACCCAGTACTTC. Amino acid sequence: CASSPSLAGGASNQETQYF.